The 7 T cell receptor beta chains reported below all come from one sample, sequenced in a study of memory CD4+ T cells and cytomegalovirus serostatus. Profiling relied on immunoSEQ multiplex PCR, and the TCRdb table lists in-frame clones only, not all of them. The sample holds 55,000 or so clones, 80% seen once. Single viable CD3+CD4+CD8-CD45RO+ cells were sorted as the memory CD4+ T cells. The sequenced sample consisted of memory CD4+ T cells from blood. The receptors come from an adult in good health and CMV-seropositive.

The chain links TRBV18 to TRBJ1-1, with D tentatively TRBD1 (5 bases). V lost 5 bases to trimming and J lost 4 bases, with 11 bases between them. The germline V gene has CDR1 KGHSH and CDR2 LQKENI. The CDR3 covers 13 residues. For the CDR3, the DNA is TGTGCCAGCTCAGGGGACGCGACCACTGAAGCTTTCTTT. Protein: CASSGDATTEAFF.

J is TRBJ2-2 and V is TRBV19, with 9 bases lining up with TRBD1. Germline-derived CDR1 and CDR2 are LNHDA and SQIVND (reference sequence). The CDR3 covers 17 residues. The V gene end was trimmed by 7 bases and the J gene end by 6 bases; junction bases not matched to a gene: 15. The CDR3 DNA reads TGTGCCAGTAAATCCGGAGGGACAGGGCTTTTGTCCGGGGAGCTGTTTTTT. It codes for CASKSGGTGLLSGELFF.

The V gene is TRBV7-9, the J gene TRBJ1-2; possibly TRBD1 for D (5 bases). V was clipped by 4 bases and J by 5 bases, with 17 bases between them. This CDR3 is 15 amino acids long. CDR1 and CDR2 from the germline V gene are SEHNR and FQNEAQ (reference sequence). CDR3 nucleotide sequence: TGTGCCAGCAGCTCCGGAGAGGGGAATTGGTATGGCTACACCTTC. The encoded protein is CASSSGEGNWYGYTF.

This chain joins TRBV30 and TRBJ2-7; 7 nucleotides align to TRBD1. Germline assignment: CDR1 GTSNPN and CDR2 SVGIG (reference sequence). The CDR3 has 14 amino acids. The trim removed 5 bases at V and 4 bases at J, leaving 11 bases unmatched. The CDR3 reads CAWGFFGTEYEQYF. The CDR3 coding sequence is TGTGCCTGGGGGTTTTTCGGGACAGAGTACGAGCAGTACTTC.

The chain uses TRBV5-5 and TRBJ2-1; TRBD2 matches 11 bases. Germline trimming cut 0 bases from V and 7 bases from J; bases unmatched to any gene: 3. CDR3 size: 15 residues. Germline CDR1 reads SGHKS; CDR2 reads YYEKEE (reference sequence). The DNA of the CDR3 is TGTGCCAGCAGCTTGGAGGGACTAGCGGTGAATGAGCAGTTCTTC. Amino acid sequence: CASSLEGLAVNEQFF.

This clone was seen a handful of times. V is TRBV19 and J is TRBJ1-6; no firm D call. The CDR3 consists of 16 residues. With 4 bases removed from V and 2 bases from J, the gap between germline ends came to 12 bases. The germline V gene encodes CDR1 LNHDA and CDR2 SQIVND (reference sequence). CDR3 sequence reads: CASSTLRMTYNSPLHF. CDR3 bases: TGTGCCAGTAGTACCCTCAGGATGACCTATAATTCACCCCTCCACTTT.

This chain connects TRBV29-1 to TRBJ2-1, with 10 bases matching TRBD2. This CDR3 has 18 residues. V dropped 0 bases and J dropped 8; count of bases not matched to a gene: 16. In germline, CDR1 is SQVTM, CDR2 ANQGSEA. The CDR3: CSVEDSVVAGGRGDEQFF. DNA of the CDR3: TGCAGCGTTGAAGATTCAGTGGTAGCGGGAGGCCGGGGCGATGAGCAGTTCTTC.